Listed below are T cell receptor beta chains from one sample, sequenced in a study of long-term antiretroviral therapy in people with HIV. Generated by immunoSEQ multiplex PCR, the TCRdb table keeps only in-frame clones and is missing some. The sample yields roughly 20,000 clones, 81% seen once. The material sequenced was unsorted PBMCs, taken 1.5 years after starting antiretroviral therapy. The receptors come from a young man with HIV. The CDR3 runs from the conserved cysteine through the conserved F or W. A D gene is named only where the DNA matches it firmly. Expanded clones get a size class; other rows say once, few or many, or leave the size out.

j_gene,v_gene,d_gene,abundance,CDR3nt,CDR3aa
TRBJ2-7,TRBV7-3,NA,NA,TGTGCCAGCAGCTTGGGGGGCCTAGGGGCAGGCGAGCAGTACTTC,CASSLGGLGAGEQYF
TRBJ1-2,TRBV7-9,NA,NA,TGTGCCAGCAGCTCATCCGGGACGGGCTATGGCTACACCTTC,CASSSSGTGYGYTF
TRBJ2-2,TRBV29-1,TRBD1,NA,TGCAGCGTGGACCCAGGGGGCGCGGGCGGGGAGCTGTTTTTT,CSVDPGGAGGELFF
TRBJ1-5,TRBV9,TRBD1,NA,TGTGCCAGCAGCGTAGATCAGGGGGTACATCAGCCCCAGCATTTT,CASSVDQGVHQPQHF
TRBJ2-7,TRBV4-3,NA,NA,TGCGCCAGCAGCCAAGATCTCGGGACGGGCAACGAGCAGTACTTC,CASSQDLGTGNEQYF
TRBJ1-5,TRBV27,TRBD1,once,TGTGCCAGCAGTATTCAGGGGGCGGGCAATCAGCCCCAGCATTTT,CASSIQGAGNQPQHF
TRBJ2-4,TRBV6-5,NA,NA,TGTGCCAGCATTCGCGGGGACATTCAGTACTTC,CASIRGDIQYF
TRBJ2-2,TRBV7-2,NA,few,TGTGCCAGCAGCTTTACAGGGACAAACACCGGGGAGCTGTTTTTT,CASSFTGTNTGELFF
TRBJ2-3,TRBV11-2,TRBD2,NA,TGTGCCAGCAGCTCCGGCGGGGGGGCAGAGATGACGCAGTATTTT,CASSSGGGAEMTQYF
TRBJ2-7,TRBV6-6,TRBD2,once,TGTGCCACCAGACTAGCGAATTCCTACGAGCAGTACTTC,CATRLANSYEQYF
TRBJ2-1,TRBV10-3,NA,NA,TGTGCCATTCCTACGGGCAGGGGATGGGGCAATGAGCAGTTCTTC,CAIPTGRGWGNEQFF
TRBJ2-7,TRBV7-9,TRBD2,NA,TGTGCCAGCAGTCCTTCTGGGACTAGCGCCTACGAGCAGTACTTC,CASSPSGTSAYEQYF
TRBJ2-3,TRBV7-8,NA,NA,TGTGCCAGCAGCGGCGAAGGGGCTAGCACAGATACGCAGTATTTT,CASSGEGASTDTQYF
TRBJ2-7,TRBV6-5,NA,NA,TGTGCCAGCAGCTCCCGAGACACAACCTACGAGCAGTACTTC,CASSSRDTTYEQYF
TRBJ2-5,TRBV28,NA,once,TGTGCCAGCAGGTGGGACGGACGAGAGACCCAGTACTTC,CASRWDGRETQYF
TRBJ1-2,TRBV5-6,NA,NA,TGTGCCAGCAGCTTGACAAACCCCTATGGCTACACCTTC,CASSLTNPYGYTF
TRBJ1-5,TRBV6-6,NA,NA,TGTGCCCACAGGGATTTGGATCAGCCCCAGCATTTT,CAHRDLDQPQHF
TRBJ1-1,TRBV5-1,NA,NA,TGCGCCAGCAGCCCCACCTTGAACACTGAAGCTTTCTTT,CASSPTLNTEAFF
TRBJ1-5,TRBV4-3,TRBD1,few,TGCGCCAGCAGCCAAGATGGGACAGGGGGAGGACAGCCCCAGCATTTT,CASSQDGTGGGQPQHF
TRBJ2-7,TRBV27,NA,NA,TGTGCCAGCAGGTTAGGAGGGGGGGGTACCTACGAGCAGTACTTC,CASRLGGGGTYEQYF
TRBJ2-1,TRBV5-4,NA,NA,TGTGCCAGCAGCCCGACTAGTTATGAGCAGTTCTTC,CASSPTSYEQFF
TRBJ2-3,TRBV19,TRBD2,NA,TGTGCCAGTAGTAGGGCAGGGAGGGCAGATACGCAGTATTTT,CASSRAGRADTQYF
TRBJ1-1,TRBV2,NA,NA,TGTGCCACACGCACCCGAGGAGGAGGTTTGAACACTGAAGCTTTCTTT,CATRTRGGGLNTEAFF
TRBJ1-2,TRBV7-9,NA,few,TGTGCCAGCAGGAGAGAGGGCGACTATGGCTACACCTTC,CASRREGDYGYTF
TRBJ1-2,TRBV5-1,TRBD1,NA,TGCGCCAGCAGCACACAGGGGGCAGCTTATGGCTACACCTTC,CASSTQGAAYGYTF
TRBJ1-5,TRBV7-8,TRBD1,few,TGTGCCAGCAGCCCACGGGACAGGGGCAATCAGCCCCAGCATTTT,CASSPRDRGNQPQHF
TRBJ2-2,TRBV10-3,NA,NA,TGTGCCATCAGTGGCCAAGGTTTTACCGGGGAGCTGTTTTTT,CAISGQGFTGELFF
TRBJ2-7,TRBV5-1,NA,NA,TGCGCCAGCAGCTTTAGCGCCCCAGGCTACGAGCAGTACTTC,CASSFSAPGYEQYF
TRBJ2-4,TRBV28,NA,NA,TGTGCCAGCAGCCCCGTAGGGCAGAGAAACATTCAGTACTTC,CASSPVGQRNIQYF
TRBJ2-7,TRBV6-6,TRBD1,NA,TGTGCCAGCAGTCCGGGGACAGGGTTTTCCTACGAGCAGTACTTC,CASSPGTGFSYEQYF
TRBJ2-7,TRBV19,TRBD1,NA,TGTGCCAGTAGCATAACGACAGGGGTATCCTACGAGCAGTACTTC,CASSITTGVSYEQYF
TRBJ2-7,TRBV20-1,NA,few,TGCAGTGCTAGTGGAACCTACGAGCAGTACTTC,CSASGTYEQYF
TRBJ2-7,TRBV4-1,NA,NA,TGCGCCAGCAGCCAAGAAGGTACGGGAAGCTCCTACGAGCAGTACTTC,CASSQEGTGSSYEQYF
TRBJ2-6,TRBV5-4,NA,NA,TGTGCTCAGCGGAGGGACCCTGGGGCCAACGTCCTGACTTTC,CAQRRDPGANVLTF
TRBJ1-1,TRBV10-1,NA,few,TGCGCCAGCAGGAGATACGGGGGGAACACTGAAGCTTTCTTT,CASRRYGGNTEAFF
TRBJ2-1,TRBV4-2,TRBD2,NA,TGTGCCAGCAGCCAAGTTGGGACTAGCGGGAAGGGGAATGAGCAGTTCTTC,CASSQVGTSGKGNEQFF
TRBJ2-1,TRBV6-5,TRBD2,NA,TGTGCCAGCAGCCCTAGCGGGAGGGGCTACAATGAGCAGTTCTTC,CASSPSGRGYNEQFF
TRBJ1-1,TRBV6-6,NA,NA,TGTGCCAGCAGTTACTCTTCCCTCAGGGATGAAGCTTTCTTT,CASSYSSLRDEAFF
TRBJ2-5,TRBV7-9,NA,NA,TGTGCCAGCAGCTTAGTTGCTAGCCGTCAAGAGACCCAGTACTTC,CASSLVASRQETQYF
TRBJ2-7,TRBV5-1,NA,once,TGCGCCAGCAGGGGTAGCGCCTACGAGCAGTACTTC,CASRGSAYEQYF
TRBJ1-1,TRBV6-6,NA,NA,TGTGCCAGCAGTTATTTGGGGGAAGACACTGAAGCTTTCTTT,CASSYLGEDTEAFF
TRBJ1-1,TRBV6-5,TRBD1,once,TGTGCCAGCAGTTACGACAGGGTCTTGAACACTGAAGCTTTCTTT,CASSYDRVLNTEAFF
TRBJ1-2,TRBV7-2,NA,few,TGTGCCAGCGGCATGGGGTACTATGGCTACACCTTC,CASGMGYYGYTF
TRBJ2-7,TRBV19,NA,NA,TGTGCCAGTAGTATAGACGGAGGTTTGGCGAACGAGCAGTACTTC,CASSIDGGLANEQYF
TRBJ2-7,TRBV19,TRBD1,NA,TGTGCCAGTAGTTCTCGGGACAGTAATTACGAGCAGTACTTC,CASSSRDSNYEQYF
TRBJ1-1,TRBV10-3,NA,NA,TGTGCCATCCGAAATCCGGGGTTGGAAGCTTTCTTT,CAIRNPGLEAFF
TRBJ2-5,TRBV15,TRBD2,NA,TGTGCCACCAGCAGAGCCCCGGGACTAGCGAGTCCGGAGACCCAGTACTTC,CATSRAPGLASPETQYF
TRBJ2-7,TRBV7-2,NA,NA,TGTGCCAGCAGCTTAGTCGGGGGATCGGCCTACGAGCAGTACTTC,CASSLVGGSAYEQYF
TRBJ1-4,TRBV7-2,NA,NA,TGTGCCAGCAGCTTAGCCCCCGGGCCAGAACGATCTCCTAATGAAAAACTGTTTTTT,CASSLAPGPERSPNEKLFF
TRBJ1-4,TRBV7-9,NA,NA,TGTGCCAGCAGCTCCACACCGGATGAAAAACTGTTTTTT,CASSSTPDEKLFF
TRBJ1-5,TRBV19,NA,NA,TGTGCCAGTAGTATATCAGTGAGGAATCAGCCCCAGCATTTT,CASSISVRNQPQHF
TRBJ2-7,TRBV6-1,NA,NA,TGTGCCAGCAGGCCGGCAGGGGGGACCTACGAGCAGTACTTC,CASRPAGGTYEQYF
TRBJ2-7,TRBV6-1,NA,NA,TGTGCCAGCAGTGGGGAATACAGGTACCCCTACGAGCAGTACTTC,CASSGEYRYPYEQYF
TRBJ2-2,TRBV10-3,NA,NA,TGTGCCATCAACCGGGGAATGAACACCGGGGAGCTGTTTTTT,CAINRGMNTGELFF
TRBJ2-6,TRBV7-3,TRBD2,NA,TGTGCCAGCAGAAAAATGGCCAGCGGGGGGGACTCTGGGGCCAACGTCCTGACTTTC,CASRKMASGGDSGANVLTF
TRBJ1-3,TRBV6-5,NA,NA,TGTGCCAGCAGGGGGGGGAGGAGGCACACCATATATTTT,CASRGGRRHTIYF
TRBJ2-1,TRBV2,TRBD2,NA,TGTGCCAGCAGGGCAACCGGGACTATTGACAATGAGCAGTTCTTC,CASRATGTIDNEQFF
TRBJ1-2,TRBV6-5,NA,NA,TGTGCCACTAGAGCAGGGAGTGATGGCTACACCTTC,CATRAGSDGYTF
TRBJ2-3,TRBV27,NA,few,TGTGCCAGCCTCGTGGCGGGATCAGCCACAGATACGCAGTATTTT,CASLVAGSATDTQYF